This TCR beta chain stems from a study of blood T cells in healthy people across ages. Study outcomes and limitations: As age increased, TCR beta diversity per million T cells fell in a roughly linear fashion.

This clonotype was counted between two and nine times. As yet, its antigen is unknown. Looked up from germline, CDR1 is MNHEY and CDR2 is SVGEGT. The CDR3 spans 14 residues. V lost 5 bases and J lost 5, with 13 bases in between. PCR was performed a second time for roughly 6 to 12 cycles using a sample-barcoded 5' primer and a J-beta primer mix. Each CDR3 protein is one row after TCRdb ran MiXCR on the 5' RACE reads. Here the sample spans approximately 730,000 distinct CDR3 sequences, roughly 44% being singletons. This chain links TRBV6-2 or TRBV6-3 with TRBJ2-1; a possible D gene is TRBD1 (6 bases). The sequenced sample was blood. The sequence was collected from a woman aged 55-75 years in good health. In nucleotides, the CDR3 is TGTGCCAGCAGTCCGGGACACCCAGACAATGAGCAGTTCTTC. Its translation is CASSPGHPDNEQFF.